The present T cell receptor (beta chain) was sequenced within a study of identical twins. Study conclusions and caveats: Carriage of fewer insertions was seen in abundant cord blood beta clonotypes, whereas memory repertoires showed none. Surplus twin overlap in beta out-of-frame sequences was less pronounced.

Template switching introduced a universal primer site, and the cDNA bore unique molecular identifiers. TCRdb re-called the 5' RACE reads through MiXCR, storing one row per CDR3 protein. The sample shows a few hundred thousand distinct CDR3 sequences, 14% of them seen only once. About this clonotype itself: Its antigen is still unknown.

The CDR3 length is 15 residues. Per the germline V gene, CDR1 is SGHRS and CDR2 is YFSETQ. Germline trimming cut 4 bases from V and 6 bases from J; bases unmatched to any gene: 9. These sequences were also reported in another study, on yellow fever vaccine responses in identical twins.

Specimen: CD4+ T cells sorted from blood. This chain links TRBV5-1 with TRBJ2-5; TRBD2 aligns across 10 bases. The source is a woman aged 18-30 years in good health. Here the CDR3 reads CASSPRSSGGQTQYF. CDR3 DNA sequence: TGCGCCAGCAGCCCCCGGTCTAGCGGGGGACAGACCCAGTACTTC.